This TCR beta chain was obtained from a study of T cell responses to AZD1222 COVID-19 vaccine. Between the trimmed V and J ends, which lost 7 bases and 1 base, there was a span of 7 bases. This CDR3 spans 12 amino acids. Germline V gene lookup returns CDR1 SNHLY and CDR2 FYNNEI. Clones were read by immunoSEQ multiplex PCR, and TCRdb kept only the in-frame ones, dropping some. The sample contains about 120,000 clones, approximately 94% of which appear only once. Here the sequenced sample was peripheral blood, taken 28 days after the second AZD1222 dose. This clonotype originated in an adult who received the AZD1222 COVID-19 vaccine. This chain uses TRBV2 with TRBJ1-1, with D hard to call. The CDR3 spells CASNKGNTEAFF. In DNA, the CDR3 is TGTGCCAGCAATAAAGGGAACACTGAAGCTTTCTTT.